This is a list of T cell receptor beta chains from one sample in a study of blood T cell repertoires in COVID-19. The protocol was immunoSEQ multiplex PCR, while the TCRdb copy is restricted to in-frame clones and leaves out a portion. This sample has about 410,000 clones; 85% to 90% occur once, and the top ten carry 1.7%. The sample comprised PBMCs or T cells enriched from blood (not recorded which). All receptors derive from a woman aged 25 to 39 who had recovered from COVID-19. The CDR3 runs from the conserved cysteine through the conserved F or W. D genes are given only for firm matches. Size values are once, few and many counts, or a class for expanded clones, and some rows have none.

>once|TRBD1|TRBV29-1|TRBJ2-5
CSVGQGSKTQYF
TGCAGCGTTGGACAGGGTTCGAAGACCCAGTACTTC
>NA|TRBD2|TRBV3-1/TRBV3-2|TRBJ2-1
CASRGGTSGFNEQFF
TGTGCCAGCAGGGGCGGGACTAGCGGTTTCAATGAGCAGTTCTTC
>NA|NA|TRBV12-3/TRBV12-4|TRBJ2-2
CASSFFLTGELFF
TGTGCCAGCAGTTTTTTTCTCACCGGGGAGCTGTTTTTT
>NA|NA|TRBV27|TRBJ2-2
CASSPGLGGELFF
TGTGCCAGCAGTCCGGGACTTGGCGGGGAGCTGTTTTTT
>NA|NA|TRBV7-2|TRBJ1-5
CASSYDRAAQPQHF
TGTGCCAGCAGCTACGACAGAGCCGCTCAGCCCCAGCATTTT
>NA|NA|TRBV13|TRBJ2-3
CASSLSGTDTQYF
TGTGCCAGCAGCTTATCGGGCACAGATACGCAGTATTTT
>NA|TRBD2|TRBV19|TRBJ2-2
CASSTGLAGPGELFF
TGTGCCAGTAGTACGGGACTAGCGGGACCCGGGGAGCTGTTTTTT
>once|TRBD1|TRBV10-3|TRBJ1-2
CAISRGTGQDYGYTF
TGTGCCATCAGCCGTGGGACAGGCCAGGACTATGGCTACACCTTC
>NA|NA|TRBV30|TRBJ2-3
CAWSVTGAYTQYF
TGTGCCTGGAGTGTCACAGGAGCTTATACGCAGTATTTT
>few|TRBD1|TRBV19|TRBJ1-1
CASSDGTASNTEAFF
TGTGCCAGTAGTGATGGGACAGCCTCGAACACTGAAGCTTTCTTT
>NA|NA|TRBV7-9|TRBJ1-4
CASRKSGQEKLFF
TGTGCCAGCAGAAAAAGCGGACAGGAAAAACTGTTTTTT
>few|NA|TRBV6-2/TRBV6-3|TRBJ1-5
CASSYFPHSRNQPQHF
TGTGCCAGCAGTTATTTCCCCCACAGCCGCAATCAGCCCCAGCATTTT
>NA|NA|TRBV18|TRBJ1-1
CASSPRVNTEAFF
TGTGCCAGCTCGCCCCGGGTGAACACTGAAGCTTTCTTT